The present T cell receptor beta chain was sequenced within a study of tumor-infiltrating lymphocytes in primary liver carcinoma listed by TCRdb under 2017. Background for the entire study: Hepatocellular carcinoma (four) or combined HCC and intrahepatic cholangiocarcinoma (one) was present in the five patients, who were three men and two women aged 30 to 69 years. The five patients had tumors staged T1-T3 N0M0, with maximum diameters ranging from about 4 to 11 cm. Roughly 3.65 to 8 million productive TCRbeta reads were obtained per sample, and no significant difference in read depth was found between tissue types. For each liver tumor, the study sampled five regions along with adjacent normal tissue and blood, and applied TCRbeta repertoire sequencing, expression microarrays and whole-exome sequencing. A total of about 35 specimens from 5 patients went through TCRbeta repertoire sequencing, namely 25 tumor regions, 5 adjacent noncancerous liver tissues and 5 peripheral blood samples. Repertoires from technical replicates were highly reproducible, with mean shared-clone rates about 0.9 and correlation coefficients above 0.98.

Without any cell sorting, total RNA and DNA were co-extracted from about 21-30 mg of bulk tissue using the AllPrep DNA/RNA mini kit. Between late 2015 and 2016, a few patients in China with histopathologically diagnosed primary liver carcinoma had surgical resection. Patients had chronic HBV infection and were treatment-naive at sampling. Each fresh piece of tumor and adjacent tissue was cut in two, with one half stored in RNAlater at -80 degrees C and the other half sent for histology. TCRbeta-specific cDNA was reverse-transcribed from approximately 0.5 ug total RNA using a constant-region primer and ProtoScript II reverse transcriptase. TCRbeta libraries were built with three nested multiplex PCR rounds, a slightly modified ARM-PCR procedure. Each of the first two PCR rounds ran for approximately 10 cycles using multiplex TRBV1-TRBV30 forward primers together with a Cbeta reverse primer. Sample barcodes and Illumina adapters were attached in a final 25-cycle PCR using Deep VentR polymerase. Before sequencing, amplicons between 200 and 500 bp were purified from gel using a QIAquick gel extraction kit. The TCRbeta amplicons were sequenced with 250-bp paired-end reads on an Illumina HiSeq 2500. Under the source paper's analysis protocol: Quality trimming of reads was performed with Trimmomatic v0.33, and paired reads were merged with FLASH v1.2.11 so that full CDR3 sequences could be recovered. V, D and J germline segments were assigned to the rearranged TCRbeta sequences by MiGEC v1.2.1b. Clonotype statistics and Shannon-Wiener diversity indices were computed with VDJtools v1.0.0. To reduce sampling bias, subsequent analyses other than the diversity analysis used only the 250 most abundant clonotypes in each sample. Through fastp at Q25 and MiXCR, TCRdb rebuilt clones from the public reads, retaining in-frame beta chains. CDR3 protein duplicates are merged, each entry listing the most common genes and DNA. These V and J calls derive from TCRdb rather than the authors' analysis. This sample holds about 120,000 distinct CDR3 sequences; nearly 70% were observed only once. The top ten clonotypes cover over 7.5% of the sample.

Regarding this clonotype: The specificity of this receptor is unknown. Mismatch with germline at one junction end may stem from a read error.

Paper-wide results and their limitations: Compared with blood, tumors had a significantly larger share of the repertoire taken up by the top 250 clones (p = 0.039). Because only the TCR beta chain was sequenced and unpaired alpha chains were not captured, true repertoire diversity is likely underestimated. The study included only four or five patients, and the authors note findings should be validated in a larger study. Pairs of tumor regions showed greater repertoire overlap (mean around 36%) than tumor-adjacent pairs (about 17%) or tumor-blood pairs (approximately 15%), which is consistent with antigen-driven expansion. Since the samples were bulk and unsorted, there was no way to compare CD4+ and CD8+ T cell repertoires.

Inclusive of the bounding cysteine and phenylalanine, the CDR3 is 15 residues long. CDR3 DNA is the only sequence kept; it has 45 bases, read in frame from the first base. Recombination connected TRBV12-3 or TRBV12-4 to TRBJ2-3, with the D gene call left open. The TCR originated in a woman aged 60-75 years with primary liver carcinoma and hepatitis B virus infection. Sequenced: tumor-adjacent normal liver tissue. CDR3 reads: CASSLDFVSTDTQYF. The nucleotide sequence is given as TGTGCCAGCAGTTTAGATTTCGTGAGCACAGATACGCAATATTTT.